These 20 T cell receptor beta chains were all obtained from the same sample, sequenced in a study of blood T cells in healthy people across ages. Through a sample-barcoded 5' primer and a J-beta primer mix, a second PCR was run for 7 to 11 cycles. Using its own MiXCR run on the 5' RACE reads, TCRdb lists one record per CDR3 protein. The data hold approximately 900,000 distinct CDR3 sequences, with roughly 43% observed a single time. What was sequenced was blood. Receptors were obtained from a man aged 30-40 years in good health.

The chain has TRBV4-3 and TRBJ2-5; 10 bases agree with TRBD2. CDR1 LGHNA and CDR2 YSLEER come from the germline V gene. There are 16 residues in the CDR3. V shed 0 bases and J 5 bases; nucleotides not matched to a gene: 6. The CDR3 DNA reads TGCGCCAGCAGCCAAGATGGAACTAGCGGGGAGGAGACCCAGTACTTC. Translation gives CASSQDGTSGEETQYF.

This clonotype was counted a few times. V usage is TRBV7-9 and J usage is TRBJ1-1; 7 nucleotides line up with TRBD1. CDR1 SEHNR and CDR2 FQNEAQ come from the germline V gene (reference sequence). With 1 base clipped from V and 5 bases from J, the junction kept 16 bases outside the gene matches. The CDR3 is made up of 18 amino acids. The CDR3 sequence: CASSLDEVGTDPNTEAFF. CDR3 DNA: TGTGCCAGCAGCTTAGATGAAGTGGGGACAGACCCCAATACTGAAGCTTTCTTT.

The V call is TRBV6-6, the J call TRBJ2-1; 10 nucleotides agree with TRBD2. CDR1 is MNHNY, CDR2 SVGAGI, per germline (reference sequence). CDR3 length equals 14 residues. The ends lost 0 bases at V and 8 bases at J; junction bases unmatched: 1. The CDR3 region is CASSYSTSGDEQFF. The CDR3 DNA is TGTGCCAGCAGTTACTCAACTAGCGGGGATGAGCAGTTCTTC.

The rearrangement links TRBV6-1 to TRBJ1-1; the D is unclear. The germline gives CDR1 MNHNS, CDR2 SASEGT. Deletions cut 1 base from V and 5 bases from J, with 14 bases between. This CDR3 is 15 amino acids long. The CDR3 region has the DNA TGTGCCAGCAGTGAAGAAAGGGCCGATAGGACTGAAGCTTTCTTT. It is translated as CASSEERADRTEAFF.

The gene calls are TRBV28 and TRBJ2-1, with D uncertain. Looked up from germline, CDR1 is MDHEN and CDR2 is SYDVKM. V lost 6 bases and J lost 0, with 9 bases in between. The CDR3 covers 14 residues. CDR3 nucleotide sequence: TGTGCCAGCAGCCCGTGGGGCTCCTACAATGAGCAGTTCTTC. It codes for CASSPWGSYNEQFF.

The sample holds a few counts of this clonotype. This chain uses TRBV5-1 with TRBJ2-5; TRBD2 might be the D (5 bases). Germline-derived CDR1 and CDR2 are SGHRS and YFSETQ. With 4 bases removed from V and 2 bases from J, the gap between germline ends came to 12 bases. CDR3 length equals 14 residues. This chain's CDR3 is CASSEGSPQETQYF. CDR3 nucleotide sequence: TGCGCCAGCAGCGAAGGGAGCCCTCAAGAGACCCAGTACTTC.

The chain recombines TRBV5-1 with TRBJ2-7; D may correspond to TRBD1 or TRBD2 (5 bases each). The CDR3 contains 16 residues. Per the germline V gene, CDR1 is SGHRS and CDR2 is YFSETQ. The V end lost 6 bases, the J end lost 3 bases, and 22 bases lay between the germline ends. The CDR3 spells CASTLDGTPKGYEQYF. The CDR3 region has the DNA TGCGCCAGCACTCTAGACGGGACCCCCAAGGGCTACGAGCAGTACTTC. Together with reference TRBV5-1 and TRBJ2-7, the CDR3 gives the full variable domain: KAGVTQTPRYLIKTRGQQVTLSCSPISGHRSVSWYQQTPGQGLQFLFEYFSETQRNKGNFPGRFSGRQFSNSRSEMNVSTLELGDSALYLCASTLDGTPKGYEQYFGPGTRLTVT.

This chain connects TRBV7-2 to TRBJ1-6; no firm D call. The CDR3 spans 15 residues. Germline values: CDR1 SGHTA, CDR2 FQGNSA. V dropped 1 base and J dropped 7 bases, with 11 bases sitting between them. CDR3: CASSLDFGQNSPLHF. Here the CDR3 DNA reads TGTGCCAGCAGCTTAGATTTCGGGCAGAATTCACCCCTCCACTTT. Using reference TRBV7-2 and TRBJ1-6 for the parts outside the CDR3, the full variable domain is GAGVSQSPSNKVTEKGKDVELRCDPISGHTALYWYRQSLGQGLEFLIYFQGNSAPDKSGLPSDRFSAERTGGSVSTLTIQRTQQEDSAVYLCASSLDFGQNSPLHFGNGTRLTVT.

This clonotype came up many times. This rearrangement joins TRBV5-1 to TRBJ2-1; 9 nucleotides line up with TRBD2. Unmatched junction bases numbered 4, after V lost 7 bases and J lost 2 bases. Germline V lookup: CDR1 SGHRS, CDR2 YFSETQ. The CDR3 is made up of 14 amino acids. The CDR3 nucleotides read TGCGCCAGCGCGGGGGGGCCCACCTACAATGAGCAGTTCTTC. Translated, it gives CASAGGPTYNEQFF.

The V and J genes are TRBV21-1 and TRBJ2-5; the DNA was not compared with TRBD2, the D call given in the table. TRBV21-1 counts as a pseudogene. The CDR3 has 22 amino acids. The CDR3 is CASSKGLVIGSCGRLTQETQYF. The CDR3 DNA reads TGTGCCAGCAGCAAAGGTCTAGTAATTGGGTCCTGCGGCCGATTAACGCAAGAGACCCAGTACTTC.

The chain couples TRBV6-2 or TRBV6-3 to TRBJ2-7; tentative D call: TRBD2 (6 bases). The CDR3 covers 15 residues. V lost 7 bases and J 5 bases, leaving 21 bases between the germline ends. CDR1 is MNHEY and CDR2 is SVGEGT in the germline V gene. The DNA for the CDR3 is TGTGCCAGCAAAAAAGGAAGGCTAGCGCCGCACGAGCAGTACTTC. This translates into CASKKGRLAPHEQYF.

The rearrangement joins TRBV5-1 to TRBJ2-5; TRBD2 matches 13 bases. Matching the DNA end better, TRBJ2-7 makes the J call doubtful. There are 15 residues in the CDR3. Germline CDR1 reads SGHRS; CDR2 reads YFSETQ. The CDR3 DNA reads TGCGCCAGCAGCTGGGGGACTAGCGGGGTGTACGAGCAGTACTTC. Protein sequence: CASSWGTSGVYEQYF.

The chain combines TRBV2 with TRBJ2-5, with no clear D. The germline V gene encodes CDR1 SNHLY and CDR2 FYNNEI. CDR3 length: 13 residues. The V gene lost 2 bases and the J gene lost 3 bases, with 7 bases spanning the gap. CDR3 bases: TGTGCCAGCAGTGAAACCTCAAAAGAGACCCAGTACTTC. It is translated as CASSETSKETQYF.

The rearrangement uses TRBV20-1 and TRBJ1-4; weak D call: TRBD1 (5 bases). Germline V gene lookup returns CDR1 DFQATT and CDR2 SNEGSKA (reference sequence). The CDR3 loop spans 14 amino acids. The V end was cut by 1 base, the J end by 0 bases, with 6 bases between. CDR3 nucleotide sequence: TGCAGTGCTAGAGGACAGCCAACTAATGAAAAACTGTTTTTT. It specifies CSARGQPTNEKLFF.

This chain joins TRBV29-1 and TRBJ1-1; D not resolved. CDR3 length: 12 amino acids. Between the trimmed V and J ends, which lost 1 base and 2 bases, there was a span of 5 bases. Germline V lookup: CDR1 SQVTM, CDR2 ANQGSEA. The CDR3 nucleotides are TGCAGCGTTGAAGGGTACAACACTGAAGCTTTCTTT. It specifies CSVEGYNTEAFF.

Worth noting for this clonotype: The junction departs from the called germline gene at one end, perhaps through a read error. The rearrangement uses TRBV27 and TRBJ1-2, with 8 bases matching TRBD1. The CDR3 is 17 amino acids. Germline CDR1 reads MNHEY; CDR2 reads SMNVEV (reference sequence). The chain's CDR3 is CVSSLDGTGYANYGYTF. CDR3 coding DNA: TGTGTCAGCAGTCTTGACGGGACAGGTTATGCTAACTATGGCTACACCTTC.

This clonotype was counted a few times. The chain recombines TRBV7-9 with TRBJ2-7; weak D call: TRBD1 (7 bases). Germline CDR1 SEHNR, CDR2 FQNEAQ (reference sequence). The CDR3 has 13 residues. CDR3 loop: CAGGTASSYEQYF. CDR3 nucleotides: TGTGCTGGAGGGACAGCTAGCTCCTACGAGCAGTACTTC.

The chain uses TRBV29-1 and TRBJ2-7; no reliable D call. This CDR3 region has 12 residues. Germline CDR1 SQVTM, CDR2 ANQGSEA. V was pared by 2 bases and J by 6 bases, with 11 bases between. The CDR3 coding sequence is TGCAGCGTTGAACTACCGATAGGCGAGCAGTACTTC. As protein: CSVELPIGEQYF.

The gene calls are TRBV9 and TRBJ2-3; 8 bases agree with TRBD2. The germline V gene encodes CDR1 SGDLS and CDR2 YYNGEE. This CDR3 is built from 16 residues. The V segment lost 4 bases and the J segment 0 bases; nucleotides outside the gene matches: 7. The chain's CDR3 is CASSPPSGLSTDTQYF. The CDR3 bases are TGTGCCAGCAGCCCTCCTAGCGGGCTAAGCACAGATACGCAGTATTTT.

This clonotype showed up just once. Sequence at one end of the junction differs from germline and may be a read error. The chain joins TRBV20-1 to TRBJ2-3; 7 positions match TRBD1. This CDR3 region has 14 residues. The V gene's germline CDR1 is DFQATT and CDR2 SNEGSKA (reference sequence). CDR3 residues: CSALGQESTETQYF. The CDR3 DNA is TGCAGTGCACTCGGACAGGAAAGCACAGAGACGCAGTATTTT.